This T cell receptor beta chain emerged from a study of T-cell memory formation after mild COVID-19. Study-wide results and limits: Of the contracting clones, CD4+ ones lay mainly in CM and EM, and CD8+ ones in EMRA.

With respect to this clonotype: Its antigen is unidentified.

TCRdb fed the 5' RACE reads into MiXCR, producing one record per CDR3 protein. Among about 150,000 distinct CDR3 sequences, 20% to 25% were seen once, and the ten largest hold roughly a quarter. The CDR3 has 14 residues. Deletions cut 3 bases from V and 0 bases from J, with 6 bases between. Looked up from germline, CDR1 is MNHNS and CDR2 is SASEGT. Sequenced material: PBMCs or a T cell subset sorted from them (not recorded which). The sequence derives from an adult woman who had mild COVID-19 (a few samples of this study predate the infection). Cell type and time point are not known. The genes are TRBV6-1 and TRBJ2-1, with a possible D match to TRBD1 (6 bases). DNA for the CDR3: TGTGCCAGCAGTGAGGACAGCTCCTACAATGAGCAGTTCTTC. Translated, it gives CASSEDSSYNEQFF.